What follows is one T cell receptor beta chain and its context. The CDR3 is 13 residues long. The V gene lost 0 bases and the J gene lost 9 bases, with 9 bases spanning the gap. Germline V lookup: CDR1 KGHSH, CDR2 LQKENI. This sample is drawn from a study of blood T cell repertoires in COVID-19. Study at large: In each case, the material was cDNA or gDNA derived from T cells, B-cell-depleted T cells, or PBMCs.

Recovery among Cohort 3 donors was established by two negative PCRs, clearance, or symptom resolution. The authors' processing: Estimation of nucleated cell counts was performed using reference gene primer amplification. Measured with immunoSEQ multiplex PCR; TCRdb has only the in-frame clones, and not every one. D and trimming were read from the DNA, whereas the V and J calls and clone size are those reported in that table. The profile covers 200,000 to 250,000 clones, with under 90% appearing a single time and around 2% taken by the ten largest. This chain uses TRBV18 with TRBJ2-1; D is ambiguous. Sequenced sample: PBMCs or T cells enriched from blood (not recorded which). The receptor comes from a man aged 55 to 70 who had recovered from COVID-19. The CDR3 loop reads CASSPPAGGEQFF. The CDR3 DNA reads as TGTGCCAGCTCACCACCAGCAGGTGGTGAGCAGTTCTTC.